What follows are 11 T cell receptor beta chains derived from one specimen sequenced in a study of a mutant IDH1 vaccine in newly diagnosed glioma. What these receptors recognize is not known. The data were produced by immunoSEQ multiplex PCR, yet TCRdb's version contains in-frame clones alone and is incomplete. This sample has roughly 40,000 clones; approximately 83% occur once, and the top ten carry around 1.8%. This sample's time point: week 5, during vaccination. With topical imiquimod, each dose of the vaccine consisted of 300 ug of mutant IDH1 20-mer peptide. The source material was PBMCs, sampled from a glioma patient whose treatment included an IDH1 peptide vaccine. The origin of the receptors is a man between 40 and 49 years old with glioma.

The chain is built from TRBV6-1 and TRBJ1-1; the match to TRBD1 covers 7 bases. CDR3 length: 14 amino acids. From germline, CDR1 is MNHNS and CDR2 SASEGT. Germline trimming cut 5 bases from V and 1 base from J; bases unmatched to any gene: 4. This chain's CDR3 is CASSLWTGNTEAFF. Here the CDR3 DNA reads TGTGCCAGCAGTCTCTGGACAGGGAACACTGAAGCTTTCTTT.

A few counts support this clone. This sequence joins TRBV23-1 and TRBJ1-1; D remains ambiguous. Being an ORF, TRBV23-1 has a function that is uncertain. V lost 4 bases to trimming and J lost 0 bases, with 9 bases between them. The CDR3 runs 14 residues. This CDR3 reads CASSPCRLNTEAFF. The CDR3 DNA sequence: TGCGCCAGCAGTCCCTGCCGGTTGAACACTGAAGCTTTCTTT.

The chain joins TRBV6-1 to TRBJ2-7, with a weak D call TRBD1 (6 bases). The CDR3 covers 13 residues. The V end lost 6 bases, the J end lost 6 bases, and 15 bases lay between the germline ends. Germline lookup yields CDR1 MNHNS and CDR2 SASEGT. CDR3 in amino acids: CASSDRDNSEQYF. Written as DNA, the CDR3 is TGTGCCAGCAGCGACCGGGACAACTCCGAGCAGTACTTC.

V and J are TRBV27 and TRBJ2-5, with TRBD2 as a possible D gene (6 bases). Per the germline V gene, CDR1 is MNHEY and CDR2 is SMNVEV (reference sequence). Trimming took 4 bases from V and 0 from J, leaving 15 bases between them. The CDR3 consists of 16 residues. DNA for the CDR3: TGTGCCAGCAGTTCAGGGATTGGAGGGTACCAAGAGACCCAGTACTTC. Translating it yields CASSSGIGGYQETQYF.

In this sample, this clone turned up a few times. This chain links TRBV7-8 with TRBJ1-4; D gene uncertain. V lost 1 base to trimming and J lost 7 bases, with 13 bases between them. CDR3 length: 15 amino acids. From germline, CDR1 is SGHVS and CDR2 FQNEAQ. Written as DNA, the CDR3 is TGTGCCAGCAGCTTAGGGGTGGCTATCGGTGAAAAACTGTTTTTT. Residues: CASSLGVAIGEKLFF.

This sequence joins TRBV13 and TRBJ2-7; 9 bases map to TRBD1. Unmatched junction bases numbered 7, after V lost 6 bases and J lost 7 bases. CDR1 and CDR2 (germline): PRHDT, FYEKMQ (reference sequence). This CDR3 has 13 amino acids. The CDR3 sequence is CASSWRQGGEQYF. In DNA form, the CDR3 reads TGTGCCAGCAGTTGGAGACAGGGGGGAGAGCAGTACTTC.

This chain uses TRBV19 with TRBJ2-7, with TRBD1 as a possible D gene (6 bases). Germline CDR1 and CDR2: LNHDA and SQIVND (reference sequence). The V end was cut by 8 bases, the J end by 3 bases, with 14 bases between. CDR3 size: 13 residues. CDR3 nucleotide sequence: TGTGCCAGTTCCAGGACAGAGAACTACGAGCAGTACTTC. Amino acids: CASSRTENYEQYF.

The chain uses TRBV6-1 and TRBJ2-5; weak D call: TRBD1 (5 bases). Germline V lookup: CDR1 MNHNS, CDR2 SASEGT. The CDR3 extends over 15 amino acids. The germline V and J ends were trimmed by 7 bases and 5 bases, with 20 bases remaining between them. Here the CDR3 reads CASIPRSGFGETQYF. DNA of the CDR3: TGTGCCAGCATTCCCCGATCAGGGTTTGGGGAGACCCAGTACTTC.

There are a few counts of this clone. The V gene is TRBV28, the J gene TRBJ1-2, with a possible D match to TRBD1 (5 bases). The length of the CDR3 is 13 residues. CDR1 is MDHEN and CDR2 is SYDVKM in the germline V gene. Trimming cost V 7 bases and J 2 bases, with 11 bases left between them. The CDR3 DNA sequence: TGTGCCAGCACCTCGGGGGGAAACTATGGCTACACCTTC. It specifies CASTSGGNYGYTF.

This chain joins TRBV27 and TRBJ1-2; TRBD1 might be the D (6 bases). CDR3 length: 12 amino acids. V was pared by 2 bases and J by 8 bases, with 9 bases between. Germline-derived CDR1 and CDR2 are MNHEY and SMNVEV (reference sequence). The CDR3 DNA sequence: TGTGCCAGCAGTTTACAGGGGTACGGCTACACCTTC. This translates into CASSLQGYGYTF.

This clone was seen only once. The chain has TRBV21-1 and TRBJ2-7. TRBV21-1 constitutes a pseudogene. This CDR3 region has 12 residues. This chain's CDR3 is CASSFTHYEQYF. CDR3 coding DNA: TGTGCCAGCTCCTTTACCCACTACGAGCAGTACTTC.